This T cell receptor beta chain stems from a study of read filtering for tumor transcriptome and immune sequencing. V was trimmed by 3 bases and J by 3 bases, leaving 15 bases between them. Germline V gene data show CDR1 as LNHDA and CDR2 as SQIVND (reference sequence). This CDR3 contains 15 residues. Molecular barcoded adaptors covering alpha/delta and beta/gamma chains were used on roughly 400 ng RNA. One entry per CDR3 protein results from TCRdb running MiXCR on the reads. The data hold 100,000 to 150,000 distinct CDR3 sequences, with around 14% observed a single time. Sequencing was done on a sample of a population of CD138-negative cells sorted from bone marrow. The TCR originated in a donor aged 40 or older with multiple myeloma. The chain recombines TRBV19 with TRBJ2-7; TRBD2 is a possible D gene (6 bases). CDR3 DNA sequence: TGTGCCAGTAGTATGGCGGGACGGGACCACTACGAGCAGTACTTC. Translation: CASSMAGRDHYEQYF.